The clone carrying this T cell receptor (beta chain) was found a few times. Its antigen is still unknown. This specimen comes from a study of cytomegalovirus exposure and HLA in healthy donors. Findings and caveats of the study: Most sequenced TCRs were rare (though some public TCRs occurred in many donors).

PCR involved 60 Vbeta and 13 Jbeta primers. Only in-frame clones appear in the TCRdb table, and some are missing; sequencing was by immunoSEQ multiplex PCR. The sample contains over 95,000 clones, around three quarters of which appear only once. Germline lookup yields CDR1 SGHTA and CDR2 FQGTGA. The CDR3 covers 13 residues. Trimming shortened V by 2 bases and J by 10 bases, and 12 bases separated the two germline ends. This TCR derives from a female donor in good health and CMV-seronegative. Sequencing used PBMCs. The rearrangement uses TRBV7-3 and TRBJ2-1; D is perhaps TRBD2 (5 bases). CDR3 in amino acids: CASSLREGGEQFF. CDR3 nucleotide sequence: TGTGCCAGCAGCTTACGGGAAGGCGGGGAGCAGTTCTTC.